These 8 T cell receptor beta chains came from one sample sequenced in a study of blood T cell repertoires in COVID-19. Using immunoSEQ multiplex PCR, the repertoire was profiled, and TCRdb retains in-frame clones only, with some absent. The data contain around 140,000 clones, roughly four fifths of them singletons. Material for sequencing was peripheral blood. These receptor sequences come from a human donor with acute or convalescent COVID-19. The donor label of this sample is uncertain.

This chain connects TRBV10-1 to TRBJ1-5; D remains ambiguous. Trimming pared 3 bases from V and 7 bases from J, leaving 4 bases between. Germline V gives CDR1 WNHNN, CDR2 SYGVQD (reference sequence). The CDR3 contains 11 residues. Here the CDR3 reads CASSDRQPQHF. CDR3 DNA: TGCGCCAGCAGTGATCGGCAGCCCCAGCATTTT.

The chain carries TRBV5-1 and TRBJ2-7; 8 bases match TRBD1. V was clipped by 4 bases and J by 3 bases; unmatched bases: 12. From germline, CDR1 is SGHRS and CDR2 YFSETQ. The CDR3 contains 16 residues. CDR3 protein: CASSPGGGGGNYEQYF. CDR3 bases: TGCGCCAGCAGCCCAGGGGGCGGAGGGGGCAACTACGAGCAGTACTTC.

V is TRBV13 and J is TRBJ1-3; TRBD1 agrees at 7 bases. This CDR3 comprises 14 residues. Germline assignment: CDR1 PRHDT and CDR2 FYEKMQ (reference sequence). V was pared by 4 bases and J by 8 bases, with 8 bases of the junction left unmatched. The CDR3 sequence is CASSYRQGRHTIYF. The CDR3 DNA sequence: TGTGCCAGCAGCTACCGACAGGGAAGACACACCATATATTTT.

The rearrangement joins TRBV2 to TRBJ2-7; 7 bases line up with TRBD2. This CDR3 spans 15 amino acids. Germline V CDR1 and CDR2: SNHLY, FYNNEI. After removal of 2 bases from V and 6 bases from J, the junction contained 10 bases not matched to a gene. The DNA for the CDR3 is TGTGCCAGCAGTGAAACAGGACTAGTAGACCGCGAGCAGTACTTC. Its protein product is CASSETGLVDREQYF.

The V call is TRBV19, the J call TRBJ1-1; 9 positions agree with TRBD1. Germline V gives CDR1 LNHDA, CDR2 SQIVND (reference sequence). The CDR3 contains 14 residues. The V segment lost 4 bases and the J segment 8 bases; nucleotides outside the gene matches: 8. CDR3 amino acids: CASSRGTGRAEAFF. For the CDR3, the DNA is TGTGCCAGTAGTAGAGGGACAGGGCGCGCGGAAGCTTTCTTT.

The V gene is TRBV13, the J gene TRBJ1-3, with D possibly being TRBD1 (6 bases). CDR1 is PRHDT and CDR2 is FYEKMQ in the germline V gene (reference sequence). Trimming pared 5 bases from V and 2 bases from J, leaving 13 bases between. This CDR3 has 15 residues. The DNA of the CDR3 is TGTGCCAGCAGCCTCACAGGGCAGACTGGAAACACCATATATTTT. It codes for CASSLTGQTGNTIYF. The full variable domain, with the rest looked up from reference TRBV13 and TRBJ1-3, is AAGVIQSPRHLIKEKRETATLKCYPIPRHDTVYWYQQGPGQDPQFLISFYEKMQSDKGSIPDRFSAQQFSDYHSELNMSSLELGDSALYFCASSLTGQTGNTIYFGEGSWLTVV.

A single count supports this clone. The J gene is TRBJ1-1, the V gene TRBV6-5, with 7 nucleotides matching TRBD1. Germline trimming cut 5 bases from V and 1 base from J; bases unmatched to any gene: 4. The germline CDR1 and CDR2 sequences are MNHEY and SVGAGI. The CDR3 covers 14 residues. Here the CDR3 reads CASSKGQPNTEAFF. The DNA for the CDR3 is TGTGCCAGCAGTAAGGGACAGCCGAACACTGAAGCTTTCTTT.

This clone has only one observation. The chain is built from TRBV4-3 and TRBJ1-1; D is unresolved. V lost 0 bases to trimming and J lost 1 base, with 6 bases between them. There are 14 residues in the CDR3. Germline values: CDR1 LGHNA, CDR2 YSLEER. CDR3 sequence reads: CASSQEESNTEAFF. Written as DNA, the CDR3 is TGCGCCAGCAGCCAAGAGGAGTCGAACACTGAAGCTTTCTTT.